Listed here are 31 T cell receptor beta chains from one sample, sequenced in a study of T cells after yellow fever vaccination (dated by TCRdb to about 2019). Sample treatment or condition, as interpreted from the label and publication: live attenuated yellow fever vaccine strain. The library was produced with 5' RACE. TCRdb records Illumina HiSeq 2500 as the sequencer. TCRdb reworked the public reads: Q25 trimming with fastp, MiXCR clone assembly, productive beta chains retained. Merged by CDR3 protein, the rows form single entries marked with the most common genes and DNA. The sample yields 400,000 to 650,000 distinct CDR3 sequences; roughly 22% were counted once. Roughly 16% of the sample lies in the top ten. The sequencing used PBMCs, collected approximately 20 days after the first yellow fever vaccination. Every receptor here comes from a man aged 18 to 29 who received the YFV17D yellow fever vaccine.

The CDR3 coding sequence is TGTGCCAGCAGTTACTCGACCAGGGGGGAAGAGACCCAGTACTTC. The encoded protein is CASSYSTRGEETQYF. V gene TRBV6-2 or TRBV6-3 combines with J gene TRBJ2-5; tentatively, D is TRBD1 (7 bases). This CDR3 spans 15 amino acids. Germline values: CDR1 MNHEY, CDR2 SVGEGT. Trimming removed 0 bases from V and 3 bases from J, with 11 bases in between.

This clonotype was observed a few times. This sequence joins TRBV7-3 and TRBJ2-1, with D unresolved. The V gene lost 1 base and the J gene lost 8 bases, with 12 bases spanning the gap. This CDR3 spans 14 amino acids. Germline CDR1 and CDR2: SGHTA and FQGTGA. The CDR3 region is CASSLRPNMDEQFF. CDR3 DNA sequence: TGTGCCAGCAGCTTAAGGCCCAACATGGATGAGCAGTTCTTC.

The rearrangement links TRBV10-3 to TRBJ1-1, with D possibly matching TRBD1 (6 bases). The germline gives CDR1 ENHRY, CDR2 SYGVKD. CDR3 size: 13 residues. Trimming removed 6 bases from V and 5 bases from J, with 13 bases in between. CDR3 DNA: TGTGCCATCAGCGAACAGGGTTTGACTGAAGCTTTCTTT. It codes for CAISEQGLTEAFF.

In this sample, this clonotype turned up a few times. The V gene is TRBV27, the J gene TRBJ2-2; D might be TRBD2 (6 bases). In germline, CDR1 is MNHEY, CDR2 SMNVEV (reference sequence). The germline V and J ends were trimmed by 6 bases and 0 bases, with 14 bases remaining between them. The CDR3 has 16 residues. CDR3 nucleotide sequence: TGTGCCAGCAGAGCCCCGGGACTCTCGAACACCGGGGAGCTGTTTTTT. Its translation: CASRAPGLSNTGELFF.

This clonotype appeared a few times. This chain connects TRBV15 to TRBJ2-3; 11 bases agree with TRBD2. The CDR3 covers 15 residues. Trimming at V came to 3 bases and at J to 3 bases, leaving 2 bases not matched to a gene. The germline gives CDR1 LNHNV, CDR2 YYDKDF (reference sequence). CDR3 amino acids: CATSSSGGVTDTQYF. Here the CDR3 DNA reads TGTGCCACCAGCAGTAGCGGGGGGGTAACAGATACGCAGTATTTT.

This clonotype has only a few counts. The CDR3 spells CASSLQASGANVLTF. CDR3 DNA: TGCGCCAGCAGCCTACAAGCCTCTGGGGCCAACGTCCTGACTTTC. V and J are TRBV5-1 and TRBJ2-6; D is ambiguous. CDR1 and CDR2 (germline): SGHRS, YFSETQ. The CDR3 has 15 amino acids. Trimming cost V 4 bases and J 0 bases, with 8 bases left between them.

The J gene is TRBJ2-7, the V gene TRBV10-3; TRBD2 agrees at 11 bases. CDR3 length equals 14 residues. Germline loops: CDR1 ENHRY, CDR2 SYGVKD. V gave up 4 bases and J gave up 1 base; unmatched junction bases: 0. The CDR3 DNA reads TGTGCCATCAGTGCTAGCGGGGGGTCCTACGAGCAGTACTTC. Translation: CAISASGGSYEQYF.

The rearrangement joins TRBV20-1 to TRBJ2-4, with 10 bases fitting TRBD2. CDR3 length: 15 residues. Germline assignment: CDR1 DFQATT and CDR2 SNEGSKA (reference sequence). V was clipped by 1 base and J by 2 bases; unmatched bases: 2. CDR3: CSARASGGPKNIQYF. As DNA, the CDR3 is TGCAGTGCTAGAGCTAGCGGGGGTCCCAAAAACATTCAGTACTTC.

This chain connects TRBV2 to TRBJ1-1; D call uncertain. V dropped 6 bases and J dropped 4 bases, with 9 bases sitting between them. The CDR3 covers 12 residues. The germline V gene encodes CDR1 SNHLY and CDR2 FYNNEI. CDR3 bases: TGTGCCAGCAGACCGGAAGTCACTGAAGCTTTCTTT. It translates to CASRPEVTEAFF. The full variable domain, completed using reference TRBV2 and TRBJ1-1, is EPEVTQTPSHQVTQMGQEVILRCVPISNHLYFYWYRQILGQKVEFLVSFYNNEISEKSEIFDDQFSVERPDGSNFTLKIRSTKLEDSAMYFCASRPEVTEAFFGQGTRLTVV.

A few counts support this clonotype. The CDR3 loop is CASSDGGGSGANVLTF. In DNA, the CDR3 is TGCGCCAGCAGCGATGGCGGGGGCTCTGGGGCCAACGTCCTGACTTTC. V is TRBV10-1 and J is TRBJ2-6; TRBD2 agrees at 7 bases. V gave up 6 bases and J gave up 0 bases; unmatched junction bases: 5. Germline loops: CDR1 WNHNN, CDR2 SYGVQD (reference sequence). This CDR3 is 16 amino acids long.

The chain combines TRBV28 with TRBJ2-7; D gene ambiguous. The CDR3 consists of 13 residues. Germline V gene sequence: CDR1 MDHEN, CDR2 SYDVKM. V lost 5 bases and J lost 4, with 12 bases in between. The CDR3 reads CASSLAAKYEQYV. The CDR3 DNA reads as TGTGCCAGCAGTCTGGCAGCGAAGTACGAGCAGTACGTC.

This clonotype turned up a few times. This chain uses TRBV19 with TRBJ2-5; 9 nucleotides match TRBD1. Unmatched junction bases numbered 8, after V lost 5 bases and J lost 7 bases. This CDR3 has 14 residues. CDR1 and CDR2 from the germline V gene are LNHDA and SQIVND (reference sequence). This chain's CDR3 is CASSGTGLALTQYF. DNA for the CDR3: TGTGCCAGTAGTGGGACAGGGTTGGCGTTGACCCAGTACTTC.

The sample holds a few counts of this clonotype. The rearrangement uses TRBV12-3 or TRBV12-4 and TRBJ1-5; the match to TRBD1 covers 8 bases. This CDR3 contains 15 residues. V trimming: 1 base; J trimming: 3 bases; junction bases outside the gene matches: 2. DNA of the CDR3: TGTGCCAGCAGTTTAGGGACAGGGAACAATCAGCCCCAGCATTTT. This sequence encodes CASSLGTGNNQPQHF.

The V and J genes are TRBV4-1 and TRBJ2-5; D gene uncertain. Germline CDR1 and CDR2: MGHRA and YSYEKL. The CDR3 extends over 14 amino acids. V gave up 1 base and J gave up 2 bases, with 8 bases separating them. The CDR3 region has the DNA TGCGCCAGCAGCCAAGTGAGCCAACAAGAGACCCAGTACTTC. It codes for CASSQVSQQETQYF.

This clonotype was observed a handful of times. The chain is built from TRBV30 and TRBJ2-1, with 9 bases lining up with TRBD2. Germline CDR1 and CDR2: GTSNPN and SVGIG (reference sequence). Trimming took 8 bases from V and 4 from J; bases not matched to a gene: 6. The CDR3 has 13 amino acids. The CDR3 region has the DNA TGTGCCCAGAGCGGGGGGCCTTACAATGAGCAGTTCTTC. Amino acids: CAQSGGPYNEQFF. Using reference TRBV30 and TRBJ2-1 for the parts outside the CDR3, the full variable domain is SQTIHQWPATLVQPVGSPLSLECTVEGTSNPNLYWYRQAAGRGLQLLFYSVGIGQISSEVPQNLSASRPQDRQFILSSKKLLLSDSGFYLCAQSGGPYNEQFFGPGTRLTVL.

The chain uses TRBV7-6 and TRBJ1-2, with D unclear. CDR1 SGHVS and CDR2 FNYEAQ come from the germline V gene. This CDR3 is 15 amino acids long. V was shortened by 1 base and J by 1 base, with 10 bases between the two germline ends. The CDR3 spells CASSLGFRDNYGYTF. Written as DNA, the CDR3 is TGTGCCAGCAGCTTAGGGTTCCGTGATAACTATGGCTACACCTTC.

This clonotype showed up just a few times. This sequence joins TRBV5-1 and TRBJ2-6; D may be TRBD1 or TRBD2 (6 bases each). Per germline, CDR1 SGHRS and CDR2 YFSETQ. The CDR3 contains 19 residues. Trimming removed 0 bases at V and 0 bases at J, with 16 bases between. CDR3 loop: CASSLGLGGRPSGANVLTF. CDR3 nucleotide sequence: TGCGCCAGCAGCTTGGGTCTAGGGGGGCGCCCCTCTGGGGCCAACGTCCTGACTTTC. The full variable domain, with the rest looked up from reference TRBV5-1 and TRBJ2-6, is KAGVTQTPRYLIKTRGQQVTLSCSPISGHRSVSWYQQTPGQGLQFLFEYFSETQRNKGNFPGRFSGRQFSNSRSEMNVSTLELGDSALYLCASSLGLGGRPSGANVLTFGAGSRLTVL.

This clonotype was observed a handful of times. The chain combines TRBV4-2 with TRBJ2-2, with TRBD2 as a possible D gene (7 bases). CDR1 and CDR2 (germline): LGHNA, YNFKEQ. This CDR3 is 16 amino acids long. Trimming cost V 1 base and J 7 bases, with 16 bases left between them. The chain's CDR3 is CASSQGRGGLHGELFF. The CDR3 nucleotides are TGTGCCAGCAGCCAAGGTCGCGGGGGCCTCCACGGGGAGCTGTTTTTT.

This clonotype was seen a handful of times. The chain is built from TRBV4-1 and TRBJ1-1; D may be TRBD1 (5 bases). V was pared by 5 bases and J by 7 bases, with 14 bases between. The CDR3 is made up of 13 amino acids. Germline lookup yields CDR1 MGHRA and CDR2 YSYEKL. CDR3: CASSEQPQVEAFF. For the CDR3, the DNA is TGCGCCAGCAGCGAACAGCCACAGGTTGAAGCTTTCTTT.

This clonotype appeared a few times. The rearrangement joins TRBV5-1 to TRBJ2-1; tentatively, D is TRBD2 (7 bases). V lost 4 bases, J lost 7 bases, and 12 bases lay in between. This CDR3 has 13 residues. The germline CDR1 and CDR2 sequences are SGHRS and YFSETQ. In DNA, the CDR3 is TGCGCCAGCAGCATGGGGGGGGCGAATGAGCAGTTCTTC. This gives the protein CASSMGGANEQFF.

CDR3 nucleotides: TGTGCCAGCAGCTTGCGAAACACTGACAGGGCGGGGTACAATGAGCAGTTCTTC. This codes for CASSLRNTDRAGYNEQFF. The chain is built from TRBV11-1 and TRBJ2-1, with D perhaps matching TRBD1 (7 bases). Germline V gene sequence: CDR1 SGHAT, CDR2 FQDESV (reference sequence). Trimming took 3 bases from V and 4 from J, leaving 22 bases between them. The CDR3 runs to 18 residues. Looking up the rest from reference TRBV11-1 and TRBJ2-1 gives the full variable domain: EAEVAQSPRYKITEKSQAVAFWCDPISGHATLYWYRQILGQGPELLVQFQDESVVDDSQLPKDRFSAERLKGVDSTLKIQPAELGDSAMYLCASSLRNTDRAGYNEQFFGPGTRLTVL.

This clonotype was found a few times. The gene calls are TRBV12-3 or TRBV12-4 and TRBJ1-3, with 7 positions matching TRBD1. With 8 bases clipped from V and 5 bases from J, the junction kept 12 bases outside the gene matches. This CDR3 is 15 amino acids long. The CDR3 loop is CASGVWGTERNTIYF. CDR3 coding DNA: TGTGCCAGCGGGGTGTGGGGGACAGAAAGAAACACCATATATTTT.

This clonotype was seen repeatedly, ten times or more. J is TRBJ1-2 and V is TRBV7-2; 8 bases fit TRBD1. V shed 1 base and J 10 bases; nucleotides not matched to a gene: 8. The CDR3 runs 14 residues. Germline assignment: CDR1 SGHTA and CDR2 FQGNSA. The CDR3: CASSLGIMGQVYTF. The DNA of the CDR3 is TGTGCCAGCAGCTTAGGAATTATGGGACAGGTCTACACCTTC.

This clonotype has more than one count but fewer than ten. The chain joins TRBV6-1 to TRBJ2-3; 8 nucleotides agree with TRBD1. The CDR3 is 15 amino acids. Germline V lookup: CDR1 MNHNS, CDR2 SASEGT. Trimming cost V 5 bases and J 1 base; bases outside gene matches: 5. CDR3 sequence reads: CASSSQGAGTDTQYF. Written as DNA, the CDR3 is TGTGCCAGCAGTAGCCAGGGGGCAGGCACAGATACGCAGTATTTT.

This clonotype has just a few counts. The chain employs TRBV18 and TRBJ2-7; 11 bases match TRBD2. CDR3 length: 14 residues. V lost 5 bases to trimming and J lost 4 bases; unmatched junction nucleotides: 4. Germline V gives CDR1 KGHSH, CDR2 LQKENI. The CDR3 DNA reads as TGTGCCAGCTCAACTAGCGGGGGTTTTTACGAGCAGTACTTC. It encodes CASSTSGGFYEQYF.

V is TRBV7-9 and J is TRBJ2-2; TRBD2 matches at 7 bases. J lost 5 bases, V lost 6 bases, and 6 bases had no gene match. Germline V lookup: CDR1 SEHNR, CDR2 FQNEAQ (reference sequence). This CDR3 contains 14 residues. Here the CDR3 DNA reads TGTGCCAGCAGTGAAGGGGAGGGGACCGGGGAGCTGTTTTTT. Its translation is CASSEGEGTGELFF.

This chain joins TRBV7-9 and TRBJ2-7, with D perhaps TRBD1 or TRBD2 (5 bases each). Trimming shortened V by 6 bases and J by 1 base, and 10 bases separated the two germline ends. This CDR3 spans 13 amino acids. Per the germline V gene, CDR1 is SEHNR and CDR2 is FQNEAQ (reference sequence). CDR3 region: CASRSRESYEQYF. The CDR3 nucleotides read TGTGCCAGCAGATCCAGGGAGTCCTACGAGCAGTACTTC.

The genes are TRBV4-1 and TRBJ1-1; unclear D gene. The germline V gene encodes CDR1 MGHRA and CDR2 YSYEKL. V shed 4 bases and J shed 0 bases, with 18 bases lying between them. The CDR3 is 17 amino acids. The CDR3 coding sequence is TGCGCCAGCAGCCCTATCTGGTCGGACGGGATGAACACTGAAGCTTTCTTT. Amino acid sequence: CASSPIWSDGMNTEAFF.

The chain links TRBV5-1 to TRBJ2-3; D possibly uses TRBD1 or TRBD2 (6 bases each). The V gene's germline CDR1 is SGHRS and CDR2 YFSETQ. Trimming took off 3 bases at V and 0 bases at J, with 14 bases between the two ends. CDR3 length: 16 residues. The CDR3 loop reads CASSSLGGMSTDTQYF. In DNA form, the CDR3 reads TGCGCCAGCAGCTCACTGGGGGGCATGAGCACAGATACGCAGTATTTT.

This chain links TRBV7-9 with TRBJ1-2; D is undetermined. Germline V gives CDR1 SEHNR, CDR2 FQNEAQ (reference sequence). This CDR3 region has 14 residues. With 0 bases removed from V and 2 bases from J, the gap between germline ends came to 7 bases. CDR3 in amino acids: CASSLALENYGYTF. The CDR3 DNA is TGTGCCAGCAGCTTAGCGCTTGAAAACTATGGCTACACCTTC.

The rearrangement uses TRBV6-5 and TRBJ2-7, with a weak D call TRBD1 (6 bases). Trimming cost V 2 bases and J 7 bases, with 12 bases left between them. Germline CDR1 MNHEY, CDR2 SVGAGI. This CDR3 spans 13 amino acids. CDR3 sequence (DNA): TGTGCCAGCAGTTACCGGGACACCGCGGAGCAGTACTTC. As protein: CASSYRDTAEQYF.